These 23 T cell receptor beta chains came from one sample sequenced in a study of blood T cell repertoires in COVID-19. The data were produced by immunoSEQ multiplex PCR, yet TCRdb's version contains in-frame clones alone and is incomplete. Of approximately 330,000 clones detected, 87% appear once; the ten largest clones hold approximately 9.3%. Sequenced material: peripheral blood. The receptors derive from a man younger than 40 with COVID-19, enrolled during active disease.

V is TRBV19 and J is TRBJ1-6; 9 nucleotides match TRBD1. The CDR3 consists of 14 residues. Trimming cost V 7 bases and J 10 bases; bases outside gene matches: 8. CDR1 is LNHDA and CDR2 is SQIVND in the germline V gene (reference sequence). CDR3 nucleotide sequence: TGTGCCAGTACCGACGGACAGGGGAGGTCACCCCTCCACTTT. Its protein product is CASTDGQGRSPLHF.

This chain connects TRBV28 to TRBJ2-7; 8 nucleotides match TRBD1. CDR3 length: 14 amino acids. With 6 bases clipped from V and 3 bases from J, the junction kept 7 bases outside the gene matches. Germline V lookup: CDR1 MDHEN, CDR2 SYDVKM. In nucleotides, the CDR3 is TGTGCCAGCAGCACCGCAGGGGGCGGCTACGAGCAGTACTTC. Its translation: CASSTAGGGYEQYF.

The V and J genes are TRBV7-2 and TRBJ2-1, with 11 nucleotides matching TRBD2. Losses at the gene ends were 3 bases for V and 13 bases for J; bases not matched to a gene: 5. CDR1 and CDR2 from the germline V gene are SGHTA and FQGNSA. The CDR3 covers 13 residues. The CDR3 sequence is CASSFDSGGAQFF. The CDR3 region has the DNA TGTGCCAGCAGCTTTGATAGCGGGGGGGCCCAGTTCTTC.

The chain employs TRBV6-5 and TRBJ1-4; perhaps TRBD1 as D (6 bases). The germline gives CDR1 MNHEY, CDR2 SVGAGI. V shed 2 bases and J shed 8 bases, with 12 bases lying between them. The CDR3 has 14 amino acids. CDR3 in amino acids: CASSYNRAGEKLFF. CDR3 coding DNA: TGTGCCAGCAGTTACAACAGGGCCGGGGAAAAACTGTTTTTT.

This clone qualifies as large. The chain joins TRBV27 to TRBJ1-5; D gene unclear. Trimming took off 8 bases at V and 5 bases at J, with 13 bases between the two ends. This CDR3 is 13 amino acids long. Per germline, CDR1 MNHEY and CDR2 SMNVEV (reference sequence). CDR3 residues: CASSTSDDQPQHF. CDR3 DNA sequence: TGTGCCAGCTCTACCAGCGATGATCAGCCCCAGCATTTT.

The gene calls are TRBV5-1 and TRBJ1-3; D remains unclear. CDR3 size: 16 residues. The V gene lost 0 bases and the J gene lost 2 bases, with 12 bases spanning the gap. Germline V gene lookup returns CDR1 SGHRS and CDR2 YFSETQ. CDR3 amino acids: CASSLAEAPAGNTIYF. The DNA for the CDR3 is TGCGCCAGCAGCTTGGCTGAGGCGCCGGCTGGAAACACCATATATTTT.

The chain has TRBV10-3 and TRBJ1-2, with D possibly matching TRBD1 (5 bases). Germline lookup yields CDR1 ENHRY and CDR2 SYGVKD. Trimming removed 2 bases at V and 7 bases at J, with 14 bases between. The length of the CDR3 is 14 residues. The CDR3 DNA reads TGTGCCATCAGTGAGGTTGGGGGGACGGGTGGCTACACCTTC. Protein product: CAISEVGGTGGYTF.

CDR3 sequence reads: CASSPLEGRSGYTF. The CDR3 DNA is TGTGCCAGCTCACCATTGGAGGGGAGGAGTGGCTACACCTTC. The genes are TRBV18 and TRBJ1-2, with D maybe TRBD1 (5 bases). CDR1 KGHSH and CDR2 LQKENI come from the germline V gene. CDR3 length equals 14 residues. The V gene lost 2 bases and the J gene lost 7 bases, with 14 bases spanning the gap.

The genes are TRBV3-1 (or the pseudogene TRBV3-2) and TRBJ2-1, with 7 bases aligning to TRBD2. Germline CDR1 LGHDT, CDR2 YNNKEL (reference sequence). CDR3 length: 16 amino acids. Unmatched junction bases numbered 7, after V lost 1 base and J lost 4 bases. The CDR3 region is CASSQVRLADYNEQFF. The CDR3 region has the DNA TGTGCCAGCAGCCAAGTTAGGCTAGCGGATTACAATGAGCAGTTCTTC.

The V gene is TRBV6-6, the J gene TRBJ1-2; D possibly corresponds to TRBD1 (6 bases). The CDR3 has 14 residues. Germline V gene sequence: CDR1 MNHNY, CDR2 SVGAGI (reference sequence). V dropped 4 bases and J dropped 2 bases, with 11 bases sitting between them. The CDR3 loop is CASSFPTGNYGYTF. For the CDR3, the DNA is TGTGCCAGCAGTTTCCCGACAGGCAACTATGGCTACACCTTC.

The chain employs TRBV6-5 and TRBJ1-1; the D gene is possibly TRBD1 (5 bases). Germline-derived CDR1 and CDR2 are MNHEY and SVGAGI. The CDR3 length is 13 residues. V was shortened by 6 bases and J by 6 bases, with 14 bases between the two germline ends. The CDR3 sequence: CASSQGLGPEAFF. CDR3 nucleotide sequence: TGTGCCAGCAGCCAGGGTCTGGGCCCTGAAGCTTTCTTT.

The rearrangement joins TRBV5-1 to TRBJ2-7; TRBD1 aligns across 8 bases. CDR1 and CDR2 from the germline V gene are SGHRS and YFSETQ. CDR3 length: 14 residues. J gave up 9 bases and V 0 bases, and 8 bases lay outside the gene matches. The CDR3 protein is CASSLAGQGSTQYF. CDR3 DNA: TGCGCCAGCAGCTTGGCCGGACAGGGTTCTACGCAGTACTTC.

The V call is TRBV19, the J call TRBJ2-2, with TRBD1 identical over 9 bases. Germline lookup yields CDR1 LNHDA and CDR2 SQIVND (reference sequence). The trim removed 8 bases at V and 0 bases at J, leaving 4 bases unmatched. The CDR3 totals 15 residues. This CDR3 is CASRTGVSNTGELFF. CDR3 DNA sequence: TGTGCCAGTCGGACAGGGGTCTCGAACACCGGGGAGCTGTTTTTT.

The chain has TRBV27 and TRBJ2-1; D is uncertain. Germline CDR1 MNHEY, CDR2 SMNVEV (reference sequence). Deletions cut 3 bases from V and 4 bases from J, with 7 bases between. The CDR3 spans 13 residues. CDR3 coding DNA: TGTGCCAGCAGTTTCGACTTTTACAATGAGCAGTTCTTC. The encoded protein is CASSFDFYNEQFF.

The gene calls are TRBV2 and TRBJ2-7, with D tentatively TRBD2 (5 bases). Germline loops: CDR1 SNHLY, CDR2 FYNNEI. This CDR3 is built from 14 residues. Trimming left V 6 bases short and J 2 bases short, with 14 bases between. CDR3 coding DNA: TGTGCCAGCAGCAACGGACGGGGAGCCTACGAGCAGTACTTC. Protein sequence: CASSNGRGAYEQYF. The entire variable domain, with the rest obtained from reference TRBV2 and TRBJ2-7, is as follows: EPEVTQTPSHQVTQMGQEVILRCVPISNHLYFYWYRQILGQKVEFLVSFYNNEISEKSEIFDDQFSVERPDGSNFTLKIRSTKLEDSAMYFCASSNGRGAYEQYFGPGTRLTVT.

This chain links TRBV9 with TRBJ1-2; 9 positions match TRBD1. The CDR3 has 16 amino acids. Germline V gives CDR1 SGDLS, CDR2 YYNGEE. V dropped 0 bases and J dropped 6; count of bases not matched to a gene: 9. This CDR3 is CASSVAPLQGADGYTF. CDR3 coding DNA: TGTGCCAGCAGCGTAGCACCATTACAGGGGGCAGATGGCTACACCTTC. Variable domain in full (rest from reference TRBV9 and TRBJ1-2): DSGVTQTPKHLITATGQRVTLRCSPRSGDLSVYWYQQSLDQGLQFLIQYYNGEERAKGNILERFSAQQFPDLHSELNLSSLELGDSALYFCASSVAPLQGADGYTFGSGTRLTVV.

This clone was seen a single time. This chain uses TRBV19 with TRBJ1-2, with TRBD1 matching 10 bases. The CDR3 contains 14 residues. From germline, CDR1 is LNHDA and CDR2 SQIVND (reference sequence). With 4 bases clipped from V and 1 base from J, the junction kept 0 bases outside the gene matches. The CDR3 protein is CASSRDRGNYGYTF. The CDR3 DNA reads as TGTGCCAGTAGTAGGGACAGGGGTAACTATGGCTACACCTTC.

This chain links TRBV6-5 with TRBJ2-7; 10 bases are a match to TRBD2. The CDR3 extends over 14 amino acids. Per the germline V gene, CDR1 is MNHEY and CDR2 is SVGAGI. V was pared by 5 bases and J by 3 bases, with 4 bases of the junction left unmatched. The CDR3 nucleotides read TGTGCCAGCAGTCGGACTAGCGGAGTCTACGAGCAGTACTTC. Encoded protein: CASSRTSGVYEQYF.

The table lists this clone with a count of one. This sequence joins TRBV25-1 and TRBJ2-1; 7 bases map to TRBD1. The CDR3 runs to 16 residues. V lost 5 bases, J lost 4 bases, and 11 bases stayed unmatched. CDR1 and CDR2 from the germline V gene are MGHDK and SYGVNS. The CDR3 DNA sequence: TGTGCCAGCAGTTCCCGACAGGGAAGTGATTACAATGAGCAGTTCTTC. Translation gives CASSSRQGSDYNEQFF.

This clone was seen only a few times. The chain carries TRBV19 and TRBJ2-7; 7 positions agree with TRBD1. The germline CDR1 and CDR2 sequences are LNHDA and SQIVND (reference sequence). Losses at the gene ends were 3 bases for V and 7 bases for J; bases not matched to a gene: 15. This CDR3 is 16 amino acids long. The CDR3 DNA reads TGTGCCAGTAGTATTTTCCCACTACAGGGGACGGGGGAGCAGTACTTC. It translates to CASSIFPLQGTGEQYF.

The chain couples TRBV30 to TRBJ1-5; D gene ambiguous. The CDR3 is 13 amino acids. In germline, CDR1 is GTSNPN, CDR2 SVGIG (reference sequence). Trimming took 2 bases from V and 5 from J, leaving 10 bases between them. CDR3 sequence reads: CAWSQDWDQPQHF. CDR3 bases: TGTGCCTGGAGTCAGGACTGGGATCAGCCCCAGCATTTT.

The chain is built from TRBV2 and TRBJ1-1; D may be TRBD1 (6 bases). CDR1 SNHLY and CDR2 FYNNEI come from the germline V gene. The CDR3 has 14 residues. The V gene lost 4 bases and the J gene lost 4 bases, with 13 bases spanning the gap. The CDR3 reads CASSVGTTGTEAFF. The DNA for the CDR3 is TGTGCCAGCAGTGTCGGGACAACTGGCACTGAAGCTTTCTTT.

The genes are TRBV6-6 and TRBJ1-5; D possibly corresponds to TRBD1 (6 bases). The CDR3 sequence is 16 residues long. Per germline, CDR1 MNHNY and CDR2 SVGAGI (reference sequence). V was pared by 6 bases and J by 2 bases, with 17 bases between. CDR3 nucleotide sequence: TGTGCCAGCAGCCACGCGATGACAGGTCGCAATCAGCCCCAGCATTTT. It yields the protein CASSHAMTGRNQPQHF.